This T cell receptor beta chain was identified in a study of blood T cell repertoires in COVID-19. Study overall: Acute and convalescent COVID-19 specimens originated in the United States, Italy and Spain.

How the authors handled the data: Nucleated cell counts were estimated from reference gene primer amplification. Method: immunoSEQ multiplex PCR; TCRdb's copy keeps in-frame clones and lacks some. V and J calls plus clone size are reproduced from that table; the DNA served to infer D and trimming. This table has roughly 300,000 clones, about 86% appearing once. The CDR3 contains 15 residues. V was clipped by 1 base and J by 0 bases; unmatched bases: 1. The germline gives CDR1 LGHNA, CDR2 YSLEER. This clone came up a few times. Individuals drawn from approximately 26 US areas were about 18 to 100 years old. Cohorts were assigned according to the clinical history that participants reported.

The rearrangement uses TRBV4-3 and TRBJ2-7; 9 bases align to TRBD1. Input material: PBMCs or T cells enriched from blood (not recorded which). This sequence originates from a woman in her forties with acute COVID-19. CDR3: CASSQGGQGSYEQYF. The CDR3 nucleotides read TGCGCCAGCAGCCAAGGGGGACAGGGCTCCTACGAGCAGTACTTC.